The entry that follows covers one T cell receptor beta chain sequence. Germline V gene sequence: CDR1 SNHLY, CDR2 FYNNEI. The V and J ends lost 8 bases and 0 bases respectively, with 7 bases between them. CDR3 size: 12 residues. Libraries were prepared by immunoSEQ multiplex PCR; TCRdb keeps only in-frame clonotypes and omits some of them. The data show approximately 160,000 clones, 91% seen once. This record comes from a study of control samples from healthy donors and cancer patients. This sequence joins TRBV2 and TRBJ1-1, with D unclear. Sequenced: blood. The TCR comes from a woman aged 40 to 50 in good health. The CDR3 is CASVRMNTEAFF. In DNA form, the CDR3 reads TGTGCCAGCGTCAGGATGAACACTGAAGCTTTCTTT.